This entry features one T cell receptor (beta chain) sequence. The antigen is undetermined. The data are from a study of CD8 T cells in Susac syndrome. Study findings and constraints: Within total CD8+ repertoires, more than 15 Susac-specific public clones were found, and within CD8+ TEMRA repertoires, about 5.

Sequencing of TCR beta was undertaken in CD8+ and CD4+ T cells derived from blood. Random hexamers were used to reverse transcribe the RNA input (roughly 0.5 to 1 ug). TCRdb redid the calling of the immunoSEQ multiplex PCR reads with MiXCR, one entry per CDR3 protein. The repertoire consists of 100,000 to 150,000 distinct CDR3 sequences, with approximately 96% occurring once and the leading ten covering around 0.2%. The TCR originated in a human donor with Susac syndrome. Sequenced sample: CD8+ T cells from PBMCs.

The CDR3 nucleotides are TGCGCCAGCAGCCAAGAATGGCGATGGGGAGATACGCAGTATTTT. It specifies CASSQEWRWGDTQYF. V and J are TRBV4-3 and TRBJ2-3; D gene uncertain. This CDR3 has 15 amino acids. Germline loops: CDR1 LGHNA, CDR2 YSLEER. V was shortened by 0 bases and J by 5 bases, with 12 bases between the two germline ends.